The clone carrying this T cell receptor beta chain was seen a handful of times. Germline V CDR1 and CDR2: LNHDA, SQIVND (reference sequence). This CDR3 has 14 residues. The V gene lost 7 bases and the J gene lost 4 bases, with 16 bases spanning the gap. TCRdb ran MiXCR on the reads and lists one entry per CDR3 protein. The sample lists hundreds of thousands of distinct CDR3 sequences, roughly 17% occurring once. This entry comes from a study of T cell repertoires in cytomegalovirus infection. This clonotype was sampled from a human donor in good health (CMV status not recorded). Some clones in this sample may be carry-over from other donors' samples. The chain combines TRBV19 with TRBJ1-1; TRBD1 is a possible D gene (5 bases). The sample was PBMCs. CDR3 loop: CASIGATGGTEAFF. CDR3 coding DNA: TGTGCCAGTATCGGGGCCACCGGGGGCACTGAAGCTTTCTTT.